A selection of T cell receptor beta chains follows, all from one sample in a study of cytomegalovirus exposure and HLA in healthy donors. Only in-frame clones appear in the TCRdb table, and some are missing; sequencing was by immunoSEQ multiplex PCR. This sample has hundreds of thousands of clones, with more than 85% found just once. The sequenced sample consisted of PBMCs. The source is a young man in good health and CMV-seropositive. CDR3s include the opening cysteine and the closing phenylalanine or tryptophan. The D gene is left open where the match is weak. Where a row states a size, it is once, few, many or the class of an expanded clone; other rows omit it.

v_call: TRBV5-6; j_call: TRBJ1-1; d_call: TRBD1; clone_size: -; cdr3_nt: TGTGCCAGCAGGACAGGGGTATCCAGCACTGAAGCTTTCTTT; cdr3_aa: CASRTGVSSTEAFF
v_call: TRBV30; j_call: TRBJ1-1; d_call: -; clone_size: -; cdr3_nt: TGTGCCTGGACTCGAGACCCAAACACTGAAGCTTTCTTT; cdr3_aa: CAWTRDPNTEAFF
v_call: TRBV6-1; j_call: TRBJ1-3; d_call: -; clone_size: once; cdr3_nt: TGTGCCAGCAGTGCCTCAGGGGTTGGAAACACCATATATTTT; cdr3_aa: CASSASGVGNTIYF
v_call: TRBV9; j_call: TRBJ2-7; d_call: -; clone_size: once; cdr3_nt: TGTGCCAGCAGCCCAAGGGTCACCTACGAGCAGTACTTC; cdr3_aa: CASSPRVTYEQYF
v_call: TRBV20-1; j_call: TRBJ2-3; d_call: -; clone_size: once; cdr3_nt: TGCAGTGCTATGTCCACAGATACGCAGTATTTT; cdr3_aa: CSAMSTDTQYF
v_call: TRBV2; j_call: TRBJ1-5; d_call: -; clone_size: few; cdr3_nt: TGTGCCAGCAGTTTTGGAGATAGCAATCAGCCCCAGCATTTT; cdr3_aa: CASSFGDSNQPQHF
v_call: TRBV7-8; j_call: TRBJ2-1; d_call: TRBD2; clone_size: few; cdr3_nt: TGTGCCAGCAGCCTAGCGGGAGCCTACAATGAGCAGTTCTTC; cdr3_aa: CASSLAGAYNEQFF
v_call: TRBV11-2; j_call: TRBJ2-5; d_call: -; clone_size: -; cdr3_nt: TGTGCCAGCAGCTCCTCGGGAGAAGAGACCCAGTACTTC; cdr3_aa: CASSSSGEETQYF
v_call: TRBV7-9; j_call: TRBJ2-1; d_call: -; clone_size: -; cdr3_nt: TGTGCCAGCAGCTTTCTCCTAGACAAGGGGAATGAGCAGTTCTTC; cdr3_aa: CASSFLLDKGNEQFF
v_call: TRBV9; j_call: TRBJ2-3; d_call: TRBD2; clone_size: -; cdr3_nt: TGTGCCAGCAGCGTAGGTAGCGGGAGGGAAACAGATACGCAGTATTTT; cdr3_aa: CASSVGSGRETDTQYF
v_call: TRBV5-6; j_call: TRBJ1-4; d_call: -; clone_size: -; cdr3_nt: TGTGCCAGCAGGGTTAGAGGAGAAAAACTGTTTTTT; cdr3_aa: CASRVRGEKLFF
v_call: TRBV6-1; j_call: TRBJ1-2; d_call: -; clone_size: -; cdr3_nt: TGTGCCAGCAGTTTTAGAGGGGCTGGCTACACCTTC; cdr3_aa: CASSFRGAGYTF
v_call: TRBV30; j_call: TRBJ1-2; d_call: TRBD1; clone_size: -; cdr3_nt: TGTGCCTGGACAGGGGGTTCTTTTGACTATGGCTACACCTTC; cdr3_aa: CAWTGGSFDYGYTF
v_call: TRBV6-1; j_call: TRBJ1-5; d_call: TRBD1; clone_size: -; cdr3_nt: TGTGCCAGCAGGGAACAGGGGACTCAGCCCCAGCATTTT; cdr3_aa: CASREQGTQPQHF
v_call: TRBV29-1; j_call: TRBJ2-1; d_call: TRBD2; clone_size: once; cdr3_nt: TGCAGCGTTGCCGGGACTAGCGGGACATACAATGAGCAGTTCTTC; cdr3_aa: CSVAGTSGTYNEQFF
v_call: TRBV6-5; j_call: TRBJ1-2; d_call: -; clone_size: -; cdr3_nt: TGTGCCAGCCACTCTCCCCAGGGTGGCTACACCTTC; cdr3_aa: CASHSPQGGYTF
v_call: TRBV6-5; j_call: TRBJ2-7; d_call: -; clone_size: -; cdr3_nt: TGTGCCAGCAGTTACTCGGACCGGGGTTACGAGCAGTACTTC; cdr3_aa: CASSYSDRGYEQYF
v_call: TRBV5-1; j_call: TRBJ1-1; d_call: -; clone_size: -; cdr3_nt: TGCGCCAGCACCCCGACAGAGAACACTGAAGCTTTCTTT; cdr3_aa: CASTPTENTEAFF
v_call: TRBV27; j_call: TRBJ2-1; d_call: TRBD1; clone_size: -; cdr3_nt: TGTGCCAGCAGTTTAGGACAGGGGATTCACAATGAGCAGTTCTTC; cdr3_aa: CASSLGQGIHNEQFF
v_call: TRBV6-5; j_call: TRBJ2-7; d_call: -; clone_size: -; cdr3_nt: TGTGCCAGCAGCACCCCAAAGCAGGGCTCCTACGAGCAGTACTTC; cdr3_aa: CASSTPKQGSYEQYF
v_call: TRBV5-1; j_call: TRBJ2-6; d_call: TRBD1; clone_size: -; cdr3_nt: TGCGCCAGCAGCTCAGGGACAGGGGGCAGCTCTGGGGCCAACGTCCTGACTTTC; cdr3_aa: CASSSGTGGSSGANVLTF
v_call: TRBV7-2; j_call: TRBJ2-7; d_call: TRBD2; clone_size: -; cdr3_nt: TGTGCCAGCAGCCCCCAGCAACTAGCGAGCTACGAGCAGTACTTC; cdr3_aa: CASSPQQLASYEQYF
v_call: TRBV28; j_call: TRBJ2-7; d_call: -; clone_size: few; cdr3_nt: TGTGCCAGCACGTACGGCAGGGCCCCCTACGAGCAGTACTTC; cdr3_aa: CASTYGRAPYEQYF